This T cell receptor beta chain came from a study of control samples from healthy donors and cancer patients. Here immunoSEQ multiplex PCR was the method, and the copy in TCRdb shows in-frame clones only, minus some. The table includes tens of thousands of clones, roughly four fifths detected once. Germline V lookup: CDR1 MNHEY, CDR2 SMNVEV (reference sequence). Trimming removed 8 bases from V and 0 bases from J, with 17 bases in between. CDR3 length: 15 amino acids. The TCR originated in a woman aged 60 to 75 in good health. Input material: blood. This chain joins TRBV27 and TRBJ2-7; either TRBD1 or TRBD2 may supply D (5 bases each). CDR3 in DNA: TGTGCCAGCGCCCCCGGGGCGGCGAGCTCCTACGAGCAGTACTTC. Translation: CASAPGAASSYEQYF.